The next 12 T cell receptor beta chains were all read from a single sample in a study of PD-1 blockade in classical Hodgkin lymphoma. Assay used: immunoSEQ multiplex PCR; TCRdb lists only in-frame clones, some missing. This table has about 21,000 clones, just under 90% appearing once. Time point in this sample: newly diagnosed, previously untreated cHL patient sample. The study isolated CD8+ T cells from thawed PBMCs by magnetic negative selection. Material: CD8+ T cells from blood. These receptors originate from a human donor with classical Hodgkin lymphoma.

This clone showed up just a few times. The rearrangement uses TRBV20-1 and TRBJ1-1; D is undetermined. This CDR3 has 10 amino acids. Germline CDR1 DFQATT, CDR2 SNEGSKA (reference sequence). V lost 7 bases and J 2 bases, leaving 5 bases between the germline ends. The chain's CDR3 is CSVSNTEAFF. CDR3 DNA sequence: TGCAGTGTTTCAAACACTGAAGCTTTCTTT.

DNA of the CDR3: TGTGCCAGCAGTGACTCGAGGCAGGGGCTTGGAGTAGCTTTCTTT. Protein: CASSDSRQGLGVAFF. This sequence joins TRBV6-4 and TRBJ1-1; the D gene is possibly TRBD1 (6 bases). Germline loops: CDR1 MRHNA, CDR2 SNTAGT. The CDR3 sequence is 15 residues long. With 0 bases removed from V and 10 bases from J, the gap between germline ends came to 18 bases.

The chain uses TRBV7-6 and TRBJ2-3, with D perhaps matching TRBD1 or TRBD2 (6 bases each). The CDR3 sequence is 14 residues long. V lost 3 bases, J lost 3 bases, and 10 bases lay in between. CDR1 and CDR2 from the germline V gene are SGHVS and FNYEAQ. The CDR3 is CASSFEGGTDTQYF. DNA for the CDR3: TGTGCCAGCAGCTTTGAAGGGGGGACAGATACGCAGTATTTT.

This clone came up once. V is TRBV5-6 and J is TRBJ1-2; D perhaps matches TRBD1 (6 bases). Trimming left V 0 bases short and J 4 bases short, with 16 bases between. From germline, CDR1 is SGHDT and CDR2 YYEEEE. This CDR3 region has 16 residues. The CDR3 loop reads CASSLAGLGGPYGYTF. CDR3 DNA: TGTGCCAGCAGCTTGGCCGGGTTGGGGGGCCCCTATGGCTACACCTTC. Full variable domain (missing parts from reference TRBV5-6 and TRBJ1-2): DAGVTQSPTHLIKTRGQQVTLRCSPKSGHDTVSWYQQALGQGPQFIFQYYEEEERQRGNFPDRFSGHQFPNYSSELNVNALLLGDSALYLCASSLAGLGGPYGYTFGSGTRLTVV.

The rearrangement joins TRBV7-7 to TRBJ1-1; tentatively, D is TRBD1 (6 bases). Germline values: CDR1 SSHAT, CDR2 FNYEAQ (reference sequence). The CDR3 totals 13 residues. The germline V and J ends were trimmed by 5 bases and 1 base, with 8 bases remaining between them. The CDR3 DNA is TGTGCCAGCAGCGCGGACAGGAACACTGAAGCTTTCTTT. Its translation: CASSADRNTEAFF.

This chain uses TRBV10-2 with TRBJ2-1, with a weak D call TRBD2 (6 bases). V dropped 3 bases and J dropped 7 bases, with 19 bases sitting between them. Germline values: CDR1 WSHSY, CDR2 SAAADI. CDR3 length: 16 amino acids. CDR3 coding DNA: TGCGCCAGCAGTGAAATGCTCGCGGGAACCGGGAATGAGCAGTTCTTC. Translating gives CASSEMLAGTGNEQFF.

This chain connects TRBV6-6 to TRBJ2-5; possible D gene TRBD1, 6 bases. CDR3 length equals 12 residues. V lost 5 bases, J lost 5 bases, and 9 bases lay in between. Germline V CDR1 and CDR2: MNHNY, SVGAGI (reference sequence). As DNA, the CDR3 is TGTGCCAGCAGTCCAGGGGCGGAGACCCAGTACTTC. Translating gives CASSPGAETQYF.

The chain combines TRBV6-6 with TRBJ2-7, with a weak D call TRBD1 (6 bases). The CDR3 sequence is 14 residues long. CDR1 MNHNY and CDR2 SVGAGI come from the germline V gene (reference sequence). Trimming cost V 5 bases and J 2 bases, with 13 bases left between them. In DNA, the CDR3 is TGTGCCAGCAGTCCAAGGACAGCTCCCTACGAGCAGTACTTC. Protein product: CASSPRTAPYEQYF.

The chain couples TRBV2 to TRBJ1-1; D call uncertain. CDR3 length: 17 amino acids. Trimming removed 6 bases at V and 4 bases at J, with 24 bases between. Germline V gives CDR1 SNHLY, CDR2 FYNNEI. The CDR3 spells CASSEPPAGVKGTEAFF. CDR3 bases: TGTGCCAGCAGCGAACCCCCCGCCGGGGTGAAAGGCACTGAAGCTTTCTTT. Full variable domain (outside the CDR3, taken from reference TRBV2 and TRBJ1-1): EPEVTQTPSHQVTQMGQEVILRCVPISNHLYFYWYRQILGQKVEFLVSFYNNEISEKSEIFDDQFSVERPDGSNFTLKIRSTKLEDSAMYFCASSEPPAGVKGTEAFFGQGTRLTVV.

The rearrangement links TRBV25-1 to TRBJ2-3; a possible D gene is TRBD2 (5 bases). Germline CDR1 reads MGHDK; CDR2 reads SYGVNS. The CDR3 sequence is 16 residues long. Trimming shortened V by 0 bases and J by 0 bases, and 10 bases separated the two germline ends. The CDR3 DNA reads as TGTGCCAGCAGTGAATATGCGGGCCGCAGCACAGATACGCAGTATTTT. This translates into CASSEYAGRSTDTQYF.

This chain uses TRBV19 with TRBJ1-2; D ambiguous. Trimming cost V 10 bases and J 10 bases, with 16 bases left between them. CDR1 and CDR2 (germline): LNHDA, SQIVND (reference sequence). The length of the CDR3 is 11 residues. The chain's CDR3 is CATSFGDDYTF. The CDR3 bases are TGTGCCACTTCCTTTGGAGATGACTACACCTTC.

The J gene is TRBJ2-3, the V gene TRBV4-3, with D uncertain. Trimming took off 0 bases at V and 0 bases at J, with 7 bases between the two ends. Germline V CDR1 and CDR2: LGHNA, YSLEER. This CDR3 contains 15 residues. The CDR3 DNA reads as TGCGCCAGCAGCCAAGATTTCGGGAGCACAGATACGCAGTATTTT. Translating gives CASSQDFGSTDTQYF.